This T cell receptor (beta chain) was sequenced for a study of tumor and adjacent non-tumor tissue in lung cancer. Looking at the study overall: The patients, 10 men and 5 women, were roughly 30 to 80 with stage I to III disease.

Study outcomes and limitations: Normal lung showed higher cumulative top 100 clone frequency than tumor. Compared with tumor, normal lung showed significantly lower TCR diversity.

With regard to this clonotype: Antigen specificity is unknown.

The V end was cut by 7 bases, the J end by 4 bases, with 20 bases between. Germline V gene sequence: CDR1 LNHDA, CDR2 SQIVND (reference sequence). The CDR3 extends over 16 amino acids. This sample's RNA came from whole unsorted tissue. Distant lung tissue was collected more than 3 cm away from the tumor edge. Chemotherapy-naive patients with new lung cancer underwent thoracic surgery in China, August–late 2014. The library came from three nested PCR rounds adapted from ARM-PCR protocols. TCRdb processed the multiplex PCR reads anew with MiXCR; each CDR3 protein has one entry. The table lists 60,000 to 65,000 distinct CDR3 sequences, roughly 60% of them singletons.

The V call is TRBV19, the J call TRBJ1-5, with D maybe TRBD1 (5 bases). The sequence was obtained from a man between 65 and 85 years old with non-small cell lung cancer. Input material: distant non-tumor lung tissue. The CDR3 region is CASTNIGAGANQPQHF. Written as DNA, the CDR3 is TGTGCCAGTACCAACATAGGGGCGGGAGCAAATCAGCCCCAGCATTTT.